This T cell receptor (beta chain) originates from a study of CXCR3-negative and CXCR3-positive naive CD8 T cells. Study results and limitations: Compared with CXCR3-negative naive cells, CXCR3-positive naive cells showed more hydrophobic TRB CDR3s. With surface CD5 comparable between naive subsets, TCR strength was estimated using properties derived from the TRB CDR3. After cryopreservation, CXCR3 expression dropped partially; most assays used fresh PBMCs. Similar TRBV-TRBJ usage was seen in naive cells (both CXCR3-negative and CXCR3-positive), but memory cells differed.

As for this clonotype: What it binds is unknown.

TRB cDNA libraries were made by UMI-labeled 5' RACE. TCRdb derives one entry per CDR3 protein from the 5' RACE reads, leaving out DNA. This listing includes over 70,000 distinct CDR3 sequences. Each CD8+ T cell subset was sorted in triplicate, hundreds of thousands of cells each. The germline V gene has CDR1 SGHRS and CDR2 YFSETQ. This CDR3 has 15 amino acids. Sequencing used naive CXCR3+ CD8+ T cells from blood. Subset reported: CD45RO-CCR7+CD27+CD95- naive CD8+ T cells expressing CXCR3 (TNR3+). The receptor was isolated from a human donor in good health. Some clones in this sample may be carry-over from other donors' samples. The chain has TRBV5-1 and TRBJ2-7; TCRdb lists TRBD1, though no DNA is available to test this call. The CDR3 region is CASSSSGESSYEQYF.